This T cell receptor (beta chain) originates from a study of T cell responses to AZD1222 COVID-19 vaccine. This table comes from immunoSEQ multiplex PCR, and its TCRdb copy is limited to in-frame clones, with some not included. The data hold about 120,000 clones, with just over 90% observed a single time. Trimming took off 5 bases at V and 8 bases at J, with 13 bases between the two ends. CDR3 size: 14 residues. CDR1 is SEHNR and CDR2 is FQNEAQ in the germline V gene (reference sequence). This sample comprised peripheral blood, obtained on day 0 of AZD1222 vaccination. The receptor was derived from an adult in good health. The chain combines TRBV7-9 with TRBJ1-6, with no clear D. CDR3: CASSPYGEYSPLHF. The CDR3, as DNA: TGTGCCAGCAGCCCCTATGGCGAGTATTCACCCCTCCACTTT.